This T cell receptor beta chain was captured by sequencing in a study of high-grade serous ovarian cancer treatment subgroups (TCRdb year 2021). In terms of the full investigation: On average, sequencing produced around 14,000 reads and under 8,500 unique TCR beta rearrangements for each sample. Each patient contributed one primary tumor and two metastatic tumor samples, giving 90 samples in total. The study profiled TCR beta repertoires in high-grade serous ovarian cancer patients grouped by complete gross resection or neoadjuvant chemotherapy response under a laparoscopic triage algorithm. The approximately 30-patient cohort included 10 patients with no residual disease after primary surgery (R0), 10 excellent NACT responders, and 10 poor NACT responders. Overall study results and their limits: Repertoire similarity between tumors from the same patient ranged from about 0.1 to 0.8, while tumors from different patients showed almost no similarity. Because bulk tumor TCR sequencing provided no spatial information, insight into HGSC tumor complexity and diversity was limited. Neoantigen level correlated positively with TCR clonal relatedness, and copy number variation and mutation load from whole-genome sequencing showed a positive trend with TCR clonal relatedness. The TCR repertoire analyses centered on CDR3, leaving CDR1 and CDR2 unanalyzed.

The tumor samples were collected prior to definitive surgery or chemotherapy. Genomic DNA was extracted by the MD Anderson Biospecimen Extraction Resource, and TCR sequencing was done by the MD Anderson Cancer Genomics Laboratory. The approximately 86 tumor samples underwent high-throughput TCR profiling using ImmunoSEQ. Under the source paper's analysis protocol: Repertoire diversity metrics included richness (unique productive sequences), clonality, evenness and relatedness; Bhattacharyya coefficient assessed similarity between samples. A sensitivity analysis excluded TCRs with fewer than two reads and gave consistent conclusions. TCRdb provides this immuneACCESS table in a form limited to in-frame rearrangements. Some clones are lacking; in checked studies, under half of them reflect an unresolved V gene, and why the rest are absent is not known. V and J calls plus clone size are reproduced from that table; the DNA served to infer D and trimming. A total of 10,000 to 13,000 clones appear in this sample, 80% to 85% of them only once. The ten largest clones take up under 8% of the sample.

A remark on this clone: It lacks a known antigen. No much larger clone is present one base from it, and per-base qualities are unavailable.

Material: tumor tissue. This receptor was identified in a human donor with high-grade serous ovarian cancer.

The CDR3 corresponds to CASSSYVRSETQYF. The DNA sequence is given as TGTGCCAGCAGTTCTTACGTTAGGTCGGAGACCCAGTACTTC. The chain joins TRBV27 to TRBJ2-5; no D gene call is confident. The junction shows trimming of 4 bases on V and 5 bases on J, plus 14 bases between the germline ends. CDR1 is given as MNHEY and CDR2 as SMNVEV, both from the germline V gene (reference sequence). The CDR3 holds 14 amino acids from the cysteine to the phenylalanine. The entry retains the CDR3 DNA only, 42 bases that are in frame from base 1.